This TCR beta chain originates from a study of Ad26.COV2.S vaccination and SARS-CoV-2 variants. This clone showed up just once. TCRdb's copy holds only in-frame clones and misses some; the assay was immunoSEQ multiplex PCR. The sample holds about 350,000 clones, approximately 84% seen once. Treatment denoted: some 19 received Ad26.COV2.S at low or high dose, single or two shots; about 5 received placebo; per-sample allocation not given. Sampling occurred on day 63 after the first vaccine or placebo injection. Vaccine was an Ad26 vector expressing Wuhan-strain SARS-CoV-2 spike. Germline V lookup: CDR1 MDHEN, CDR2 SYDVKM. V was clipped by 5 bases and J by 0 bases, with 4 bases between them. The CDR3 has 12 amino acids.

The TCR was taken from a person between 18 and 65 years old who received the Ad26.COV2.S COVID-19 vaccine or a placebo. The chain employs TRBV28 and TRBJ2-5; no firm D call. This sample comprised peripheral blood, obtained in a trial of Ad26.COV2.S vaccine versus placebo. This CDR3 is CASSRDQETQYF. The DNA for the CDR3 is TGTGCCAGCAGTAGGGACCAAGAGACCCAGTACTTC.